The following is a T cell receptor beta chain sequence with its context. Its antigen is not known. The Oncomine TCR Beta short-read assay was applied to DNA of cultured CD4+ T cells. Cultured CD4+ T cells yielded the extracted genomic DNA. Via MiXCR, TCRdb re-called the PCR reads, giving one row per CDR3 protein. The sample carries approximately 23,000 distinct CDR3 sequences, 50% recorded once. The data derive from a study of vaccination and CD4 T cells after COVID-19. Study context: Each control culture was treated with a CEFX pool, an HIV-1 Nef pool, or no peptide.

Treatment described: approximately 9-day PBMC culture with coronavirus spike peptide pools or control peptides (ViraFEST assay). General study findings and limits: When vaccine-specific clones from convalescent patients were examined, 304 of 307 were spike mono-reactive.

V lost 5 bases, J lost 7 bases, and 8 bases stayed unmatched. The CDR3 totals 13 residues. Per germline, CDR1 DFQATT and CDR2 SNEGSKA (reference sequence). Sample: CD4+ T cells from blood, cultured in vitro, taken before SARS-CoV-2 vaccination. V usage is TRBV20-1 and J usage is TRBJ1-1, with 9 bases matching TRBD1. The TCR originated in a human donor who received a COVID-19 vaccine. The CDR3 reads CSALTGGRSEAFF. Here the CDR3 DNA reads TGCAGTGCTTTGACAGGGGGACGAAGTGAAGCTTTCTTT.